These 28 T cell receptor beta chains were sequenced from one sample in a study of blood T cell repertoires in COVID-19. TCRdb keeps only in-frame clones here, not all; method: immunoSEQ multiplex PCR. Here the sample spans over 35,000 clones, about 89% being singletons. Sequenced: peripheral blood. All receptors come from a woman between 25 and 40 years old in a cohort sampled during active COVID-19.

The chain is built from TRBV28 and TRBJ2-7; D not resolved. Looked up from germline, CDR1 is MDHEN and CDR2 is SYDVKM. The CDR3 has 14 residues. Trimming pared 4 bases from V and 3 bases from J, leaving 13 bases between. CDR3 nucleotides: TGTGCCAGCAGTTCCCCCCGGAGCTTCTACGAGCAGTACTTC. It translates to CASSSPRSFYEQYF.

The rearrangement links TRBV24-1 to TRBJ2-4, with D possibly being TRBD2 (5 bases). The length of the CDR3 is 14 residues. Trimming cost V 3 bases and J 0 bases, with 5 bases left between them. The germline CDR1 and CDR2 sequences are KGHDR and SFDVKD. Written as DNA, the CDR3 is TGTGCCACCAGTGATGCGGGAGCCAAAAACATTCAGTACTTC. It codes for CATSDAGAKNIQYF.

J is TRBJ2-4 and V is TRBV10-2, with a tentative D call TRBD1 (5 bases). V was pared by 7 bases and J by 3 bases, with 16 bases between. CDR3 length equals 15 residues. Germline CDR1 is WSHSY and CDR2 is SAAADI. The DNA of the CDR3 is TGCGCCAGCAATTCCAGGGATTTTGACAAAAACATTCAGTACTTC. It encodes CASNSRDFDKNIQYF.

The J gene is TRBJ2-5, the V gene TRBV2; 9 positions agree with TRBD2. This CDR3 has 15 residues. Germline CDR1 is SNHLY and CDR2 is FYNNEI. The V segment lost 4 bases and the J segment 5 bases; nucleotides outside the gene matches: 8. CDR3 sequence reads: CASSGLAGPTETQYF. DNA for the CDR3: TGTGCCAGCAGTGGGCTAGCGGGACCCACGGAGACCCAGTACTTC.

The genes are TRBV6-4 and TRBJ2-3; TRBD2 matches at 7 bases. J gave up 0 bases and V 10 bases, and 4 bases lay outside the gene matches. Germline assignment: CDR1 MRHNA and CDR2 SNTAGT. The CDR3 is made up of 13 amino acids. CDR3 coding DNA: TGTGCCACCGGAGCGGGGAGCACAGATACGCAGTATTTT. Translated: CATGAGSTDTQYF.

The rearrangement joins TRBV6-5 to TRBJ1-2; maybe TRBD1 (6 bases). This CDR3 region has 15 residues. Trimming cost V 7 bases and J 2 bases, with 17 bases left between them. CDR1 is MNHEY and CDR2 is SVGAGI in the germline V gene. The chain's CDR3 is CASNKMGQGNYGYTF. In DNA form, the CDR3 reads TGTGCCAGCAATAAAATGGGACAAGGGAACTATGGCTACACCTTC.

This clone was found once. V is TRBV12-5 and J is TRBJ2-3, with 9 positions matching TRBD2. CDR1 LGHNT and CDR2 FRNRAP come from the germline V gene. The CDR3 loop spans 17 amino acids. The J segment lost 1 base and the V segment lost 5 bases, leaving 10 bases of the junction unmatched. For the CDR3, the DNA is TGTGCTAGTGGTCGACCTCACAGACTAGCGGGCACAGATACGCAGTATTTT. Its translation: CASGRPHRLAGTDTQYF. Drawing the rest from reference TRBV12-5 and TRBJ2-3, the complete variable domain is DARVTQTPRHKVTEMGQEVTMRCQPILGHNTVFWYRQTMMQGLELLAYFRNRAPLDDSGMPKDRFSAEMPDATLATLKIQPSEPRDSAVYFCASGRPHRLAGTDTQYFGPGTRLTVL.

This sequence joins TRBV9 and TRBJ2-2, with D possibly matching TRBD2 (6 bases). Deletions cut 6 bases from V and 3 bases from J, with 12 bases between. Germline assignment: CDR1 SGDLS and CDR2 YYNGEE. This CDR3 is built from 14 residues. CDR3 residues: CASNREPDTGELFF. As DNA, the CDR3 is TGTGCCAGCAACCGGGAGCCCGACACCGGGGAGCTGTTTTTT.

The chain recombines TRBV2 with TRBJ1-4; 7 nucleotides line up with TRBD1. The germline gives CDR1 SNHLY, CDR2 FYNNEI. This CDR3 spans 17 amino acids. Losses at the gene ends were 4 bases for V and 6 bases for J; bases not matched to a gene: 14. CDR3 DNA: TGTGCCAGCAGTGGAATCAGACAGGGTGGAGGTGATGAAAAACTGTTTTTT. It encodes CASSGIRQGGGDEKLFF.

This chain connects TRBV5-8 to TRBJ2-5, with no clear D. Germline V CDR1 and CDR2: SGHTS, YDEGEE. The V end was cut by 2 bases, the J end by 3 bases, with 5 bases between. The CDR3 totals 12 residues. The CDR3 sequence is CASSLTKETQYF. CDR3 DNA sequence: TGTGCCAGCAGCTTAACTAAAGAGACCCAGTACTTC.

The chain is built from TRBV29-1 and TRBJ2-7; tentative D call: TRBD2 (5 bases). From germline, CDR1 is SQVTM and CDR2 ANQGSEA. This CDR3 contains 14 residues. V shed 4 bases and J shed 0 bases, with 13 bases lying between them. This CDR3 is CSVGTPRSSYEQYF. The CDR3 DNA is TGCAGCGTTGGGACTCCCAGGAGCTCCTACGAGCAGTACTTC.

In this sample, this clone turned up a few times. The genes are TRBV11-2 and TRBJ2-2; the D gene is possibly TRBD1 (6 bases). Trimming removed 5 bases from V and 4 bases from J, with 23 bases in between. From germline, CDR1 is SGHAT and CDR2 FQNNGV. CDR3 length: 18 residues. DNA of the CDR3: TGTGCCAGCAGCCACCTAGGGGACACCCCCGCGGGCACCGGGGAGCTGTTTTTT. It encodes CASSHLGDTPAGTGELFF.

V is TRBV6-5 and J is TRBJ2-7; the match to TRBD2 covers 7 bases. The length of the CDR3 is 16 residues. Per the germline V gene, CDR1 is MNHEY and CDR2 is SVGAGI. Trimming at V came to 0 bases and at J to 3 bases, leaving 8 bases not matched to a gene. CDR3 sequence reads: CASSYSVASGLYEQYF. The CDR3 coding sequence is TGTGCCAGCAGTTACTCGGTGGCTAGCGGACTCTACGAGCAGTACTTC.

The CDR3 loop reads CASRVTSGSQHEQFF. CDR3 nucleotide sequence: TGTGCCAGCAGAGTTACTAGCGGGAGTCAACATGAGCAGTTCTTC. The chain employs TRBV2 and TRBJ2-1; 11 nucleotides align to TRBD2. CDR3 length: 15 residues. Germline V CDR1 and CDR2: SNHLY, FYNNEI. V dropped 6 bases and J dropped 8; count of bases not matched to a gene: 9.

The chain carries TRBV7-2 and TRBJ1-4, with a weak D call TRBD1 (6 bases). Germline CDR1 reads SGHTA; CDR2 reads FQGNSA. CDR3 length: 14 amino acids. V shed 6 bases and J shed 2 bases, with 10 bases lying between them. DNA of the CDR3: TGTGCCAGCAGGCGGACAGTTACTAATGAAAAACTGTTTTTT. It encodes CASRRTVTNEKLFF.

CDR3 region: CASGLDNWPGQQDYEQYF. The CDR3 DNA sequence: TGTGCTAGTGGTTTGGACAACTGGCCGGGACAGCAAGACTACGAGCAGTACTTC. The V and J genes are TRBV12-5 and TRBJ2-7, with TRBD1 identical over 7 bases. Unmatched junction bases numbered 15, after V lost 1 base and J lost 3 bases. This CDR3 has 18 residues. Germline loops: CDR1 LGHNT, CDR2 FRNRAP.

This chain uses TRBV18 with TRBJ2-1, with D tentatively TRBD2 (6 bases). The germline V gene has CDR1 KGHSH and CDR2 LQKENI. This CDR3 has 15 amino acids. V was cut by 3 bases and J by 6 bases, with 15 bases left in between. For the CDR3, the DNA is TGTGCCAGCTCACCTCCGACTAGAAGGTCCAATGAGCAGTTCTTC. As protein: CASSPPTRRSNEQFF.

The chain is built from TRBV3-1 (or the pseudogene TRBV3-2) and TRBJ2-7, with D uncertain. Germline-derived CDR1 and CDR2 are LGHDT and YNNKEL (reference sequence). Deletions cut 7 bases from V and 1 base from J, with 11 bases between. This CDR3 has 13 residues. The CDR3 coding sequence is TGTGCCAGCACCTCGGCGGCTTCCTACGAGCAGTACTTC. Its translation is CASTSAASYEQYF.

V usage is TRBV25-1 and J usage is TRBJ2-3, with a possible D match to TRBD1 (5 bases). This CDR3 region has 16 residues. CDR1 is MGHDK and CDR2 is SYGVNS in the germline V gene. Trimming pared 7 bases from V and 0 bases from J, leaving 17 bases between. The CDR3 nucleotides are TGTGCCAGCAATCCGGACAAACTTCCTAGCACAGATACGCAGTATTTT. The encoded protein is CASNPDKLPSTDTQYF.

The chain uses TRBV7-9 and TRBJ2-5; 7 bases align to TRBD1. The CDR3 consists of 16 residues. Per germline, CDR1 SEHNR and CDR2 FQNEAQ (reference sequence). Trimming took 5 bases from V and 5 from J; bases not matched to a gene: 14. The CDR3, as DNA: TGTGCCAGCAGCCGCGGACAGGCAGAACTCTCGGAGACCCAGTACTTC. Amino acid sequence: CASSRGQAELSETQYF.

V gene TRBV5-8 combines with J gene TRBJ2-3; maybe TRBD1 (6 bases). Germline V gene data show CDR1 as SGHTS and CDR2 as YDEGEE. The CDR3 runs 13 residues. V was clipped by 4 bases and J by 14 bases, with 20 bases between them. CDR3 sequence reads: CASSPEWAGDGYF. CDR3 coding DNA: TGTGCCAGCAGCCCGGAGTGGGCAGGGGATGGGTATTTT.

The chain employs TRBV11-3 and TRBJ2-5; 9 bases are shared with TRBD1. This CDR3 is 15 amino acids long. Trimming cost V 5 bases and J 8 bases; bases outside gene matches: 12. Germline values: CDR1 SGHNT, CDR2 YENEEA. The CDR3 loop is CASSPRKQGARTQYF. The CDR3 nucleotides read TGTGCCAGCAGCCCCAGGAAACAGGGGGCGCGAACCCAGTACTTC.

V usage is TRBV6-5 and J usage is TRBJ2-7; 7 bases are shared with TRBD1. V lost 2 bases, J lost 6 bases, and 10 bases stayed unmatched. Germline V gene data show CDR1 as MNHEY and CDR2 as SVGAGI. The CDR3 sequence is 15 residues long. In DNA, the CDR3 is TGTGCCAGCAGTTACCGGTGGGACAGCGCCAGCGAGCAGTACTTC. Translating gives CASSYRWDSASEQYF.

The genes are TRBV7-6 and TRBJ2-1, with a tentative D call TRBD2 (5 bases). Trimming stripped 5 bases from V and 1 base from J, with 21 bases between. The germline CDR1 and CDR2 sequences are SGHVS and FNYEAQ. There are 18 residues in the CDR3. CDR3 residues: CASSKTTPQAGSYNEQFF. The CDR3 DNA reads as TGTGCCAGCAGCAAAACTACCCCGCAGGCGGGTTCCTACAATGAGCAGTTCTTC. The full variable domain, rest sourced from reference TRBV7-6 and TRBJ2-1, is GAGVSQSPRYKVTKRGQDVALRCDPISGHVSLYWYRQALGQGPEFLTYFNYEAQQDKSGLPNDRFSAERPEGSISTLTIQRTEQRDSAMYRCASSKTTPQAGSYNEQFFGPGTRLTVL.

This clone appeared a single time. The rearrangement links TRBV7-2 to TRBJ1-2, with a weak D call TRBD1 (6 bases). CDR1 is SGHTA, CDR2 FQGNSA, per germline. The CDR3 totals 15 residues. Trimming took 3 bases from V and 4 from J, leaving 15 bases between them. In DNA, the CDR3 is TGTGCCAGCAGCTTGTACAGGGAAAGGGGCTATGGCTACACCTTC. This encodes CASSLYRERGYGYTF.

This clone was observed a single time. This chain connects TRBV6-5 to TRBJ2-1, with D possibly TRBD2 on 5 matching bases. This CDR3 spans 16 amino acids. V lost 0 bases and J 9 bases, leaving 18 bases between the germline ends. Looked up from germline, CDR1 is MNHEY and CDR2 is SVGAGI. The CDR3 loop is CASSYSTSYFRGEQFF. In nucleotides, the CDR3 is TGTGCCAGCAGTTACTCAACTAGTTACTTTCGAGGTGAGCAGTTCTTC.

On this clone itself: Germline is not matched at one junction end, which may reflect a read error. The same CDR3 is also encoded by other DNA sequences in this sample. The chain uses TRBV7-3 and TRBJ2-2, with D tentatively TRBD1 (6 bases). CDR1 and CDR2 (germline): SGHTA, FQGTGA. The CDR3 extends over 16 amino acids. The DNA for the CDR3 is TGTGCCAGTAGCTTAACGTCGACAGGGAACACCGGGGAGCTGTTTTTT. As protein: CASSLTSTGNTGELFF.

This chain connects TRBV10-3 to TRBJ2-2; D not resolved. The ends were cut back, 4 bases at V and 2 bases at J, with 11 bases in the middle. Germline V gives CDR1 ENHRY, CDR2 SYGVKD. The CDR3 runs to 15 residues. The CDR3 DNA reads as TGTGCCATCAGTGCCCGCGGCGATAACACCGGGGAGCTGTTTTTT. Protein: CAISARGDNTGELFF.